Here is one T cell receptor (beta chain) with its context. Its antigen is as yet unknown. This record belongs to a study of CD4 T cells in relation to SARS-CoV-2 and coronaviruses. Broader study findings: Crossreactive clones expanded significantly less to SARS-CoV-2 than monoreactive clones. According to naive versus memory sequencing, detected responses are memory recall, not newly primed. In roughly 61% of donors, memory CD4+ clonotypes crossrecognized SARS-CoV-2 and at least one common cold coronavirus spike.

Some clones are missing from TCRdb's copy, which holds only in-frame ones; the method was immunoSEQ multiplex PCR. The repertoire has some 35,000 clones, approximately 90% of them found once; the top ten carry 9% to 9.5%. The sequence was collected from an adult with COVID-19. Sequenced: memory CD4+ T cells from PBMCs.

As DNA, the CDR3 is TGTGCCAGCAGCCAAGGAATTAGCGGGGCCACAGATACGCAGTATTTT. It translates to CASSQGISGATDTQYF. V usage is TRBV3-1 (or the pseudogene TRBV3-2) and J usage is TRBJ2-3, with 8 bases lining up with TRBD2. This CDR3 is 16 amino acids long. The germline gives CDR1 LGHDT, CDR2 YNNKEL (reference sequence). The V and J ends lost 1 base and 2 bases, in that order; junction bases with no gene match: 5.